This T cell receptor (beta chain) derives from a study of T cell responses to AZD1222 COVID-19 vaccine. At the level of the study: Second doses that came at about 4 or about 12 weeks were put together. General study points: Baseline antibody screening turned up just a handful of seropositive AZD1222 recipients.

Generated by immunoSEQ multiplex PCR, the TCRdb table keeps only in-frame clones and is missing some. This table holds roughly 150,000 clones, around 91% found once. The CDR3 extends over 12 amino acids. V was cut by 2 bases and J by 1 base, with 0 bases left in between. CDR1 and CDR2 (germline): SNHLY, FYNNEI. This clone was picked up one time. Its antigen is as yet unknown. The chain links TRBV2 to TRBJ1-5; D is unclear. This TCR was recovered from an adult in good health. This sample comprised peripheral blood, obtained on day 0 of AZD1222 vaccination. DNA for the CDR3: TGTGCCAGCAGTGAAAGCAATCAGCCCCAGCATTTT. As protein: CASSESNQPQHF.